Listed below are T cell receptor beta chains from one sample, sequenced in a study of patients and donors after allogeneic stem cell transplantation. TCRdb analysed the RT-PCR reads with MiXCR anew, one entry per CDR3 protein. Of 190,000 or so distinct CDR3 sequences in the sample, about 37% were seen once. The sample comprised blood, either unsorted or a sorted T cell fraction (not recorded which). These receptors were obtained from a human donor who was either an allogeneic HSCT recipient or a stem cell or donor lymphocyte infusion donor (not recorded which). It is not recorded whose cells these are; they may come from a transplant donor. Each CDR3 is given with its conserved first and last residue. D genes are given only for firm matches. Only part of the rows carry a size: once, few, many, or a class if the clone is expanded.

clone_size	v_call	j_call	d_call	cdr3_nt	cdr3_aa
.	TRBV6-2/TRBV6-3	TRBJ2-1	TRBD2	TGTGCCAGCAGTTTGATTGGCGGGGGAGTCAATGAGCAGTTCTTC	CASSLIGGGVNEQFF
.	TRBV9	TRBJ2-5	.	TGTGCCAGCAGCGTAGACCCGGGACACCGACAAGAGACCCAGTACTTC	CASSVDPGHRQETQYF
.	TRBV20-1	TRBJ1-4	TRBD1	TGCAGTGCGCCGGGACAGGGTGCTGAAAAACTGTTTTTT	CSAPGQGAEKLFF
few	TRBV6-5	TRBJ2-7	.	TGTGCCAGCAGACCCGGACGGTTACTACTCTACGAGCAGTACTTC	CASRPGRLLLYEQYF
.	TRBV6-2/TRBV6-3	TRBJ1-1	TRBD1	TGTGCCAGCAGGCTACAGGGGAGGAACACTGAAGCTTTCTTT	CASRLQGRNTEAFF
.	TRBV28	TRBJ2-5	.	TGTGCCAGCAGTAGCAGGGTGGCAGAGACCCAGTACTTC	CASSSRVAETQYF
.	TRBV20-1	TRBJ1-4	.	TGCAGTGCTAGAGATCTGAGGGCGACTAATGAAAAACTGTTTTTT	CSARDLRATNEKLFF
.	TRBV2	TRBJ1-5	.	TGTGCCAGCAGCGGTGCGACAGATAGCAATCAGCCCCAGCATTTT	CASSGATDSNQPQHF
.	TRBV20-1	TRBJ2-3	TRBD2	TGCAGTGCTAGAGGGCTAGCGGGGGAGAAGAACACAGATACGCAGTATTTT	CSARGLAGEKNTDTQYF
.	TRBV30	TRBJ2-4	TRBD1	TGTGCCTGGGGTCCGGGACAGCAATACATTCAGTACTTC	CAWGPGQQYIQYF
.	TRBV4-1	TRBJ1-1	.	TGCGCCAGCAGCCACAACGGGGCAGGGACGAACACTGAAGCTTTCTTT	CASSHNGAGTNTEAFF
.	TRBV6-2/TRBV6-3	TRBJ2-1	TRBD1	TGTGCCAGCAGCCTCCTCTCCAGGGGGAATGAGCAGTTCTTC	CASSLLSRGNEQFF
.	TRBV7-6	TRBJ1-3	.	TGTGCCAGCAGCTTAGTGGGGGGCGCAAACACCATATATTTT	CASSLVGGANTIYF
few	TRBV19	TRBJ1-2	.	TGTGCCAGTCTTGGGAGGCCCTATGGCTACACCTTC	CASLGRPYGYTF
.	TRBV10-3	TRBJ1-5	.	TGTGCCATCAGTGAGGCAGAGAATAGCAATCAGCCCCAGCATTTT	CAISEAENSNQPQHF